This T cell receptor (beta chain) comes out of a study of naive and memory T cell subsets (dated by TCRdb to the late 2010s). Background on the whole study: Sorted naive and memory T cell subsets from peripheral blood were analyzed in the study using a UMI-based, open-source pipeline for TCR alpha and beta sequencing. The results of the functional CMV T cell responses matched the IgG serology results in every case. RNA was DNase-treated and reverse transcribed with TCR constant-region primers, mostly using SuperScript III. What the work shows at the level of the full study, not this receptor alone: A few larger clonotypes were found in naive repertoires, especially CD8, and these larger clonotypes were possibly memory cells re-expressing CD45RA. RNA-based TCR counts may be affected by expression changes linked to T cell activation and differentiation. Once error correction was done, more than 95% of naive TCR sequences showed up just once, which made the naive abundance distributions much steeper than those of the memory subsets. The abundance of TCRs followed a power law with an exponent that differed between naive and memory subsets yet stayed consistent across the three individuals. A clonotype was defined as a single alpha or beta chain sequence rather than as a paired alpha/beta receptor. In both CD4 and CD8 cells, going from naive through CM, EM and EMRA, the Gini index went up while Shannon and inverse Simpson diversity went down. The repertoire findings for the naive and memory subsets could not be validated against a ground truth because none was available.

Points on this clonotype: Its antigen is currently not known. An end of the junction differs from the germline gene, which may be a read error.

Receptors were amplified or captured by UMI-ligation and nested PCR. The beta constant-region primer consisted of an equimolar mixture of two oligonucleotides that together covered TRBC1 and TRBC2. Four rounds of PCR were used to amplify ligated cDNA, with nested alpha and beta constant-region primers being used together with the SP2 primer. A single-stranded oligonucleotide carrying the SP2 primer and a 12-nucleotide UMI was ligated to the 3' end of the cDNA by T4 RNA ligase 1. The ligation reaction was incubated at 16°C for about 20-24 hours. To avoid over-amplification, PCR2 was usually performed as a SYBR Green qPCR and halted once a predetermined threshold was reached. All purifications after the first were performed with Agencourt AMPure XP magnetic beads. Library quantification was done by Qubit, followed by a TapeStation check on which the main peak was expected at around 650 bp. Pooled libraries were sequenced on an Illumina MiSeq using v2 2x251 paired-end kits, and typically about 0.9-2 million reads were obtained per sample. Each sample library was pooled at about 4 nM, and roughly 5-8% PhiX was included to improve cluster recognition. Concerning the study's data processing: V and J genes were assigned to Demultiplexor-processed FASTQ reads by Decombinator through tag matching, with a single base-pair mismatch being allowed. By using UMIs, Collapsinator corrected both sequencing errors and the frequency errors caused by PCR heterogeneity. TCRs were translated and CDR3s were extracted from the conserved cysteine to the FGXG phenylalanine by CDR3Translator, with non-productive sequences being flagged. Repertoires were subsampled to equal numbers of UMI-defined TCRs before Gini, Shannon entropy and inverse Simpson indices were calculated. Clonotype abundance distributions were fitted to a power law by maximum likelihood within the linear range. For one naive CD8 sample, the pipeline and MIGEC produced similar UMI counts, unique TCR numbers and clonal distributions. One analysis removed from the naive repertoire any naive TCRs that were also found in any memory subset from the same donor. A set of several thousand CMV-associated CDR3 sequences, compiled from VDJdb and a published dataset, was used to search the repertoires. TCRdb reprocessed the public reads (quality trimming at Q25 with fastp, clone calling with MiXCR) and kept in-frame beta chains. All rows with the same CDR3 protein become a single entry with the most common DNA and genes. The V and J calls were not made by the authors but by TCRdb's processing. This sample lists around 160,000 distinct CDR3 sequences; roughly 22% were detected once. Of the sample, 0.095% to 0.12% falls within the top ten clones.

There are 14 amino acids in the CDR3, from cysteine to phenylalanine inclusive. Only the CDR3 DNA is retained, 42 bases long and in frame from the first base. From the second PCR step onward, the TCR alpha chain libraries and the TCR beta chain libraries were amplified separately. To determine each donor's CMV status, fresh PBMCs were stimulated overnight with CMV viral lysate, and IFNgamma production from CD4+ T cells was then assessed. CD4 T cells were positively selected with Miltenyi beads, followed by positive selection of CD8 T cells from the CD4-negative fraction. Cells were stained for CD3, CD4, CD8, CD45RA, CD27 and a live/dead dye and were sorted on a BD Aria II into four subsets based on CD45RA and CD27. Blood came from a few healthy volunteers, each fractionated into CD4 and CD8 T cells and then into four differentiation subsets. Approximately 120 ml of peripheral blood was drawn per donor, and PBMC were isolated by Ficoll-Paque PLUS density-gradient centrifugation. Sorted cells were lysed in RLT buffer, and RNA was extracted with a Qiagen RNeasy kit and stored at -80°C.

Sequenced material: naive CD4+ T cells from blood. The intended sense of this specimen's cell subset or site label: naive T cells, CD45RA high CD27+. Rearrangement joined TRBV12-3 or TRBV12-4 to TRBJ2-5, with 8 bases matching TRBD2. The TCR was taken from a human donor in good health. The CDR3 protein sequence reads: CASSIAGRRETQYF. The DNA sequence follows: TGTGCCAGCAGTATAGCGGGACGCCGAGAGACCCAGTACTTC.